The source of this TCR beta chain is a study of T cell changes during pregnancy in multiple sclerosis. Sequencing was performed with immunoSEQ multiplex PCR; in TCRdb, only in-frame clones are kept and a portion is missing. Of about 110,000 clones listed, about nine tenths are singletons. Germline CDR1 and CDR2: SEHNR and FQNEAQ (reference sequence). CDR3 length: 15 amino acids. The ends were cut back, 1 base at V and 9 bases at J, with 13 bases in the middle. The V and J genes are TRBV7-9 and TRBJ2-6, with D tentatively TRBD1 (5 bases). This TCR was recovered from a female donor with multiple sclerosis, enrolled in a pregnancy study. The material sequenced was peripheral blood, taken after pregnancy. The CDR3 here is CASSLVVGHLNVLTF. The CDR3 DNA follows: TGTGCCAGCAGCTTAGTCGTTGGACACCTCAACGTCCTGACTTTC. The full variable domain, with the rest looked up from reference TRBV7-9 and TRBJ2-6, is DTGVSQNPRHKITKRGQNVTFRCDPISEHNRLYWYRQTLGQGPEFLTYFQNEAQLEKSRLLSDRFSAERPKGSFSTLEIQRTEQGDSAMYLCASSLVVGHLNVLTFGAGSRLTVL.